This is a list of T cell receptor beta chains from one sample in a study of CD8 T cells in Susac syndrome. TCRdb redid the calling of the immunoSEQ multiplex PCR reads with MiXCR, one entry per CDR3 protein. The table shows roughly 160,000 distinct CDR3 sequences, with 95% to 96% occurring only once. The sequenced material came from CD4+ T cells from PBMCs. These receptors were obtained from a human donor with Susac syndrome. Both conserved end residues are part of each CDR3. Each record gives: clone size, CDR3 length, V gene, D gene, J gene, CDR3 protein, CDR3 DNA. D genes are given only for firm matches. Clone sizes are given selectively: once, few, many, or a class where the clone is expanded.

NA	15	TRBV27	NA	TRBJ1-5	CASSLLAGSNQPQHF	TGTGCCAGCAGTTTACTCGCCGGGAGCAATCAGCCCCAGCATTTT
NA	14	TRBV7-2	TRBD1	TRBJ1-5	CASSTGQGGQPQHF	TGTGCCAGCAGTACCGGACAGGGAGGCCAGCCCCAGCATTTT
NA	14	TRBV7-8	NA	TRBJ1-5	CASSLDRFYQPQHF	TGTGCCAGCAGCTTAGACAGGTTTTATCAGCCCCAGCATTTT
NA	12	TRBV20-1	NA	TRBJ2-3	CSARAPPDTQYF	TGCAGTGCTAGAGCTCCCCCGGATACGCAGTATTTT
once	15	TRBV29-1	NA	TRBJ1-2	CSVERTGSANYGYTF	TGCAGCGTTGAAAGGACGGGGTCAGCTAACTATGGCTACACCTTC
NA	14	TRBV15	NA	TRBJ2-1	CATSRGDHNNEQFF	TGTGCCACCAGCAGGGGGGACCATAACAATGAGCAGTTCTTC
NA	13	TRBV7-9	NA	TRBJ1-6	CASSDAGWAPLHF	TGTGCCAGCAGCGATGCAGGGTGGGCACCCCTCCACTTT
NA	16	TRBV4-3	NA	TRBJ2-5	CASSQGPGIHQETQYF	TGCGCCAGCAGCCAAGGACCTGGGATCCATCAAGAGACCCAGTACTTC
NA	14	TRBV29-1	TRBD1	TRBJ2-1	CSVSTGSSYNEQFF	TGCAGCGTCTCGACAGGGAGCTCCTACAATGAGCAGTTCTTC
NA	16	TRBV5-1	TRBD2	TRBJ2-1	CASSLQVLAGDNEQFF	TGCGCCAGCAGCTTGCAGGTACTAGCGGGGGACAATGAGCAGTTCTTC
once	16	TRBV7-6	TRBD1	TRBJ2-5	CASSLGPTGDQDTQYF	TGTGCCAGCAGCTTAGGGCCGACAGGGGACCAAGACACCCAGTACTTC
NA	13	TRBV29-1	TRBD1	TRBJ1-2	CSVPLQGDYGYTF	TGCAGCGTTCCACTACAGGGGGACTATGGCTACACCTTC
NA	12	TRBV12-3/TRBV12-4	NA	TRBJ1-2	CASSFSPGGYTF	TGTGCCAGCAGTTTCTCCCCCGGGGGCTACACCTTC
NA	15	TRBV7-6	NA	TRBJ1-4	CASSLGTETYEKLFF	TGTGCCAGCAGCTTGGGGACCGAGACCTATGAAAAACTGTTTTTT
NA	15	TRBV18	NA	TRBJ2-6	CASSRDASGANVLTF	TGTGCCAGCTCCCGAGACGCCTCTGGGGCCAACGTCCTGACTTTC
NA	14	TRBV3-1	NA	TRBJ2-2	CASTQTGRTGELFF	TGTGCCAGCACCCAGACAGGGAGGACCGGGGAGCTGTTTTTT
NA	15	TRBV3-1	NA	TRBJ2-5	CASSLLRDIVETQYF	TGTGCCAGCAGCCTGCTCCGGGACATCGTCGAGACCCAGTACTTC
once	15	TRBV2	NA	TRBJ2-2	CASTEASSHTGELFF	TGTGCCAGCACGGAGGCTAGCTCCCACACCGGGGAGCTGTTTTTT
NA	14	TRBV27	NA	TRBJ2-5	CASSPLATPETQYF	TGTGCCAGCAGTCCCCTCGCGACCCCCGAGACCCAGTACTTC
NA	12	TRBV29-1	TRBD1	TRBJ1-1	CSVRQGGPEAFF	TGCAGCGTTCGACAGGGAGGCCCTGAAGCTTTCTTT
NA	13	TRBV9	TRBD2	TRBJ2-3	CASSDPGLATQYF	TGTGCCAGCAGCGATCCGGGACTAGCTACGCAGTATTTT
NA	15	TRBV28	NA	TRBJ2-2	CASSSGTHNTGELFF	TGTGCCAGCAGTTCCGGGACACATAACACCGGGGAGCTGTTTTTT
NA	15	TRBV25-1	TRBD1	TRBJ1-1	CASSGQQGWSTEAFF	TGTGCCAGCAGTGGGCAACAGGGGTGGAGCACTGAAGCTTTCTTT
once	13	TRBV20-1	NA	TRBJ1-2	CSASWAPSGGYTF	TGCAGTGCTTCTTGGGCCCCTTCGGGTGGCTACACCTTC
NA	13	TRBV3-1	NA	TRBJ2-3	CASSQGTSHTQYF	TGTGCCAGCAGCCAAGGCACCTCCCATACGCAGTATTTT
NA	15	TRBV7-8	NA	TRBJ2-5	CASSLAVGTQETQYF	TGTGCCAGCAGCTTAGCGGTTGGCACACAAGAGACCCAGTACTTC
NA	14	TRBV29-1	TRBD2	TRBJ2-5	CSVTGGGLEETQYF	TGCAGCGTCACGGGCGGGGGACTAGAAGAGACCCAGTACTTC
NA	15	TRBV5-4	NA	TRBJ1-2	CASSWGMGANYGYTF	TGTGCCAGCAGCTGGGGGATGGGAGCTAACTATGGCTACACCTTC
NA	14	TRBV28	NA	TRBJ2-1	CASTSTGFYNEQFF	TGTGCCAGCACCTCGACAGGCTTCTACAATGAGCAGTTCTTC
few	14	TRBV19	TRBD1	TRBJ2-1	CASRPGQGYNEQFF	TGTGCCAGTAGGCCGGGACAGGGTTACAATGAGCAGTTCTTC
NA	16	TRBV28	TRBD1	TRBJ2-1	CASTPGQGARYNEQFF	TGTGCCAGCACCCCGGGACAGGGGGCTCGCTACAATGAGCAGTTCTTC
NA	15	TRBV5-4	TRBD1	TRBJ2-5	CASSSGQGSRETQYF	TGTGCCAGCAGCTCGGGACAGGGGAGTAGGGAGACCCAGTACTTC
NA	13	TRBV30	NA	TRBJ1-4	CAWSGTADEKLFF	TGTGCCTGGTCAGGGACCGCGGATGAAAAACTGTTTTTT
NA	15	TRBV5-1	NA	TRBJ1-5	CASSPFGGEGQPQHF	TGCGCCAGCAGCCCATTTGGGGGGGAGGGTCAGCCCCAGCATTTT
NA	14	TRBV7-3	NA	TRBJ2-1	CASSLNGGRDEQFF	TGTGCCAGCAGCTTAAATGGGGGTAGGGATGAGCAGTTCTTC
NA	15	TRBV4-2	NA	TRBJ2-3	CASSPQQASTDTQYF	TGTGCCAGCAGCCCTCAACAGGCCAGCACAGATACGCAGTATTTT
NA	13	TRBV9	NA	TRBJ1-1	CASSVGGASEAFF	TGTGCCAGCAGCGTAGGGGGGGCCTCTGAAGCTTTCTTT
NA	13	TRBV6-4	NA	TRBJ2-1	CASASGYNNEQFF	TGTGCCAGCGCGTCTGGGTACAACAATGAGCAGTTCTTC
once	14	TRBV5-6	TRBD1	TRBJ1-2	CASKGQGVNYGYTF	TGTGCCAGCAAAGGACAGGGAGTGAACTATGGCTACACCTTC
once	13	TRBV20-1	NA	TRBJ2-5	CSARVGGGETQYF	TGCAGTGCTAGAGTTGGGGGAGGAGAGACCCAGTACTTC